These T cell receptor beta chains were read from a single sample in a study of cytomegalovirus exposure and HLA in healthy donors. The method was immunoSEQ multiplex PCR; TCRdb's version includes in-frame clones alone and lacks a portion of them. The sample yields under 200,000 clones, under 90% seen once. Sequencing was performed on PBMCs. Source of these receptors: a woman in her late teens or twenties in good health and CMV-seropositive. The CDR3 runs from the conserved cysteine through the conserved F or W. Fields, in order: J gene, clone size, V gene, D gene, CDR3 protein, CDR3 DNA. A D gene is named only where the DNA matches it firmly. Clone size appears in some rows only: once, few, many, or a class for an expanded clone.

J gene: TRBJ2-3; clone size: NA; V gene: TRBV29-1; D gene: TRBD1; CDR3 protein: CSVGGQGVTDTQYF; CDR3 DNA: TGCAGCGTTGGAGGGCAGGGGGTAACAGATACGCAGTATTTT
J gene: TRBJ1-5; clone size: NA; V gene: TRBV7-9; D gene: NA; CDR3 protein: CASSLAGAEPQHF; CDR3 DNA: TGTGCCAGCAGCTTAGCAGGGGCAGAGCCCCAGCATTTT
J gene: TRBJ1-2; clone size: NA; V gene: TRBV25-1; D gene: TRBD1; CDR3 protein: CASSESSRGLYGYTF; CDR3 DNA: TGTGCCAGCAGTGAATCTTCCAGGGGGCTCTATGGCTACACCTTC
J gene: TRBJ1-1; clone size: once; V gene: TRBV2; D gene: TRBD1; CDR3 protein: CASQFRTGLFAEAFF; CDR3 DNA: TGTGCCAGCCAATTCCGGACAGGGCTCTTCGCTGAAGCTTTCTTT
J gene: TRBJ1-2; clone size: NA; V gene: TRBV29-1; D gene: NA; CDR3 protein: CSVEAGDYGYTF; CDR3 DNA: TGCAGCGTTGAAGCGGGGGACTATGGCTACACCTTC
J gene: TRBJ1-5; clone size: NA; V gene: TRBV7-9; D gene: NA; CDR3 protein: CASSRGDSRHPQHF; CDR3 DNA: TGTGCCAGCAGCCGTGGTGACTCCCGTCATCCCCAGCATTTT
J gene: TRBJ2-7; clone size: NA; V gene: TRBV5-1; D gene: TRBD2; CDR3 protein: CASSLGGLAGADYEQYF; CDR3 DNA: TGCGCCAGCAGCTTGGGGGGACTAGCGGGAGCGGACTACGAGCAGTACTTC
J gene: TRBJ2-1; clone size: NA; V gene: TRBV19; D gene: TRBD1; CDR3 protein: CASSRETGIYNEQFF; CDR3 DNA: TGTGCCAGTAGTAGAGAGACAGGGATCTACAATGAGCAGTTCTTC
J gene: TRBJ2-4; clone size: few; V gene: TRBV7-9; D gene: NA; CDR3 protein: CASSLPGKNIQYF; CDR3 DNA: TGTGCCAGCAGCTTACCGGGCAAAAACATTCAGTACTTC
J gene: TRBJ1-5; clone size: few; V gene: TRBV7-9; D gene: NA; CDR3 protein: CATLPHQPQHF; CDR3 DNA: TGTGCCACCCTACCCCATCAGCCCCAGCATTTT
J gene: TRBJ2-3; clone size: NA; V gene: TRBV7-9; D gene: TRBD1; CDR3 protein: CASSLDRGTDTQYF; CDR3 DNA: TGTGCCAGCAGCTTAGACAGGGGTACAGATACGCAGTATTTT
J gene: TRBJ2-1; clone size: NA; V gene: TRBV28; D gene: TRBD2; CDR3 protein: CASSPLPGTSGSFAGEQFF; CDR3 DNA: TGTGCCAGCAGTCCCTTGCCGGGGACTAGCGGGAGTTTTGCGGGGGAGCAGTTCTTC